This record concerns one T cell receptor (beta chain) sequence. These data belong to a study of shared T cell receptors in the human thymus. Some clones are missing from TCRdb's copy, which holds only in-frame ones; the method was immunoSEQ multiplex PCR. Among just under 550,000 clones listed, 75% to 80% were seen once. Looked up from germline, CDR1 is LGHNA and CDR2 is YSLEER. The CDR3 contains 15 residues. V gave up 3 bases and J gave up 7 bases, with 16 bases separating them. This sample also appeared in a second study, on human thymus T cells. That study reports: Obtained as resections during corrective heart surgery, the thymus tissue was then studied. Related studies noted strongly shared thymic repertoires across unrelated people.

Input material: thymocytes. J is TRBJ2-1 and V is TRBV4-3, with a possible D match to TRBD2 (5 bases). The TCR comes from a boy in the first two years of life with a congenital heart defect. CDR3 region: CASSHRGRPPNEQFF. CDR3 sequence (DNA): TGCGCCAGCAGCCATAGAGGGCGGCCTCCGAATGAGCAGTTCTTC.